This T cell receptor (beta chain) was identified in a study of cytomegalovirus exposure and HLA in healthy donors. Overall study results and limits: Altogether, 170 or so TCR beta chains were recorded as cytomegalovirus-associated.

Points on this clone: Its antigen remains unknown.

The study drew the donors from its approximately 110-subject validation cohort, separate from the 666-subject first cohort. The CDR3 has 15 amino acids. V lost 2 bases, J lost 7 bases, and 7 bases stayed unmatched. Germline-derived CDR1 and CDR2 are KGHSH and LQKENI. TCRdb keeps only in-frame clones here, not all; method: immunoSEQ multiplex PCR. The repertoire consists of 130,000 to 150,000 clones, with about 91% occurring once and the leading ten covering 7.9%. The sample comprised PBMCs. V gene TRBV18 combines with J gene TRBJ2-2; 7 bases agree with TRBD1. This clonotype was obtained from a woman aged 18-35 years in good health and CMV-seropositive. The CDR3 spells CASSPNTGDIGELFF. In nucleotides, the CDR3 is TGTGCCAGCTCACCAAATACAGGGGACATCGGGGAGCTGTTTTTT.